The T cell receptor (beta chain) under discussion was sequenced for a study of T cell changes during pregnancy in multiple sclerosis. Germline assignment: CDR1 SGHRS and CDR2 YFSETQ. This CDR3 comprises 14 residues. Trimming took off 2 bases at V and 5 bases at J, with 12 bases between the two ends. The table came from immunoSEQ multiplex PCR; TCRdb's copy has only in-frame clones and leaves some out. The table records about 120,000 clones, under 95% of them present only once. The V and J genes are TRBV5-1 and TRBJ2-3; D unresolved. The specimen comprised peripheral blood, sampled before pregnancy. The source is a female donor with multiple sclerosis, enrolled in a pregnancy study. The CDR3 DNA is TGCGCCAGCAGCTTAACCACTATTGGAGATACGCAGTATTTT. Protein sequence: CASSLTTIGDTQYF.